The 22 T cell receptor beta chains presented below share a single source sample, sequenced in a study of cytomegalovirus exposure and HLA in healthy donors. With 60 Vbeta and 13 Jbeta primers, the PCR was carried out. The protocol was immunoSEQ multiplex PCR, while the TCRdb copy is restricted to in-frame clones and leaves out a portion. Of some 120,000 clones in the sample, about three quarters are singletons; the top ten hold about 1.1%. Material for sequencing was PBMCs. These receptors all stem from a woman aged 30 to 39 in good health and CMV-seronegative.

The CDR3 DNA reads as TGTGCCAGCAGCTTAGGGGCCTGGGACACTGAAGCTTTCTTT. Its translation is CASSLGAWDTEAFF. This chain uses TRBV7-9 with TRBJ1-1; D is unresolved. V dropped 1 base and J dropped 3 bases, with 9 bases sitting between them. The germline gives CDR1 SEHNR, CDR2 FQNEAQ (reference sequence). The CDR3 spans 14 residues.

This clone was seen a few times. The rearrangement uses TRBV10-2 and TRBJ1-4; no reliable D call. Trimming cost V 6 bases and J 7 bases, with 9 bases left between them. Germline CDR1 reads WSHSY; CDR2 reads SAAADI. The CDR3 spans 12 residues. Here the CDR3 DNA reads TGCGCCAGCAGCGACACCGGTGAAAAACTGTTTTTT. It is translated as CASSDTGEKLFF.

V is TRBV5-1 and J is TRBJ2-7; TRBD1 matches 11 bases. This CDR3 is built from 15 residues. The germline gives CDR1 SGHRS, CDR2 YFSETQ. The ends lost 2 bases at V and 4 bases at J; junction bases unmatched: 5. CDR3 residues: CASSFTGTGGYEQYF. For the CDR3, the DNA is TGCGCCAGCAGCTTTACCGGGACAGGGGGGTACGAGCAGTACTTC.

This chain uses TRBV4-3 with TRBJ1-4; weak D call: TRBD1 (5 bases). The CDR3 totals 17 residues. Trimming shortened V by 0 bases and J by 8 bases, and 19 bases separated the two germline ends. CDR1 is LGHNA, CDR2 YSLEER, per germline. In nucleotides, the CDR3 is TGCGCCAGCAGCCAAGATATTCCGGGGGAAGGCTGGGAAAAACTGTTTTTT. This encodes CASSQDIPGEGWEKLFF.

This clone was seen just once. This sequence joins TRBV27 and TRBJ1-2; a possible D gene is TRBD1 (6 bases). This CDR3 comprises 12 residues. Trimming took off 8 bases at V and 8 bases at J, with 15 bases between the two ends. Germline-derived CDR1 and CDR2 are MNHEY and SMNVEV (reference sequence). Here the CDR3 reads CASSTGLEGYTF. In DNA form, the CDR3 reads TGTGCCAGCTCCACAGGGTTGGAGGGCTACACCTTC.

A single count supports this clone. The CDR3 bases are TGTGCCAGCAGCCAACTAGCGGGGGTCCCCCAAGAGACCCAGTACTTC. This encodes CASSQLAGVPQETQYF. The chain uses TRBV14 and TRBJ2-5, with 10 positions matching TRBD2. This CDR3 spans 16 amino acids. In germline, CDR1 is SGHDN, CDR2 FVKESK. The junction had 4 bases not matched to a gene; V was cut back by 2 bases and J by 1 base. Full variable domain (rest looked up from reference TRBV14 and TRBJ2-5): EAGVTQFPSHSVIEKGQTVTLRCDPISGHDNLYWYRRVMGKEIKFLLHFVKESKQDESGMPNNRFLAERTGGTYSTLKVQPAELEDSGVYFCASSQLAGVPQETQYFGPGTRLLVL.

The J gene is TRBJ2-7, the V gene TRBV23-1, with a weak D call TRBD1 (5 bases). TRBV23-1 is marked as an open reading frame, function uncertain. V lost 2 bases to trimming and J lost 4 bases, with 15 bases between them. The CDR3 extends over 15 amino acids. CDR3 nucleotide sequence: TGCGCCAGCAGTCAAGGAGATAGGGGCACTTACGAGCAGTACTTC. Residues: CASSQGDRGTYEQYF.

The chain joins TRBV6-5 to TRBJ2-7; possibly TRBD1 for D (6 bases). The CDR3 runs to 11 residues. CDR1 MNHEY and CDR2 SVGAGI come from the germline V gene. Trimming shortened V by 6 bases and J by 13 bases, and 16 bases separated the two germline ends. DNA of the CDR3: TGTGCCAGCAGATCTACCCGGGACACATACTTC. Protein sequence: CASRSTRDTYF.

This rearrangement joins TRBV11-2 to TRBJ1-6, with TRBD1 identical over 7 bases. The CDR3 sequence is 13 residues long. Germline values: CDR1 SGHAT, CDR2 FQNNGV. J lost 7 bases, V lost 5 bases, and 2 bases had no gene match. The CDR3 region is CASSTQGNSPLHF. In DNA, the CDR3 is TGTGCCAGCAGCACACAGGGGAATTCACCCCTCCACTTT. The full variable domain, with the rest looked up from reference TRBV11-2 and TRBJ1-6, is EAGVAQSPRYKIIEKRQSVAFWCNPISGHATLYWYQQILGQGPKLLIQFQNNGVVDDSQLPKDRFSAERLKGVDSTLKIQPAKLEDSAVYLCASSTQGNSPLHFGNGTRLTVT.

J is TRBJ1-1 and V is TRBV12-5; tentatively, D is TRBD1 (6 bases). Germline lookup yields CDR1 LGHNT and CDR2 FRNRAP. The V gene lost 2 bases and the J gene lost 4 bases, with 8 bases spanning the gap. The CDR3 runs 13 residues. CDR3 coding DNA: TGTGCTAGTGGTTTGCAGGGGCTCACTGAAGCTTTCTTT. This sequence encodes CASGLQGLTEAFF.

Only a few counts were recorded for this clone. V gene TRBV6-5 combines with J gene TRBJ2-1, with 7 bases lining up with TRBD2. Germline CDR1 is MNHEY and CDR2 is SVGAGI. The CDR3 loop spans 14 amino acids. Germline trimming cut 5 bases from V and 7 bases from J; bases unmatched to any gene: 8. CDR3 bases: TGTGCCAGCAGTGGACTAGATGGCGGGAATGAGCAGTTCTTC. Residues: CASSGLDGGNEQFF.

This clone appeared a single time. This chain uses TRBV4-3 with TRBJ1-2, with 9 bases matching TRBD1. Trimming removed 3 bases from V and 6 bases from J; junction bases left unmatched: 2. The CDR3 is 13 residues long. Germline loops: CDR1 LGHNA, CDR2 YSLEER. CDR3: CASSHGTGHGYTF. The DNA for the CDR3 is TGCGCCAGCAGCCACGGGACAGGGCATGGCTACACCTTC.

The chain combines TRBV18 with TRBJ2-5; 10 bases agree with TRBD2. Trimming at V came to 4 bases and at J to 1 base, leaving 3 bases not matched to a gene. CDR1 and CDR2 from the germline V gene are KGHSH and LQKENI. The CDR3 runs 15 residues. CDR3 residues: CASSRGLAAQETQYF. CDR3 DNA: TGTGCCAGCTCACGCGGACTAGCGGCCCAAGAGACCCAGTACTTC.

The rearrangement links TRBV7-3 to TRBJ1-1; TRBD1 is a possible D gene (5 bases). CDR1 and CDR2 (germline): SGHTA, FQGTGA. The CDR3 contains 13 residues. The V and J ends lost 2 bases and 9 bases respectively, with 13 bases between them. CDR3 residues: CASSLGRQGKAFF. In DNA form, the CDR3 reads TGTGCCAGCAGCTTAGGTCGCCAGGGCAAAGCTTTCTTT.

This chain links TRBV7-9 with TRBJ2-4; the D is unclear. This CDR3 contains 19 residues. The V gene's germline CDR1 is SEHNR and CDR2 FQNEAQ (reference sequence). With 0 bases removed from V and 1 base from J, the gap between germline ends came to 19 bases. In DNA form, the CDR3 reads TGTGCCAGCAGCTTAGCGGAATGGGTAATCAACGGGGCCAAAAACATTCAGTACTTC. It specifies CASSLAEWVINGAKNIQYF.

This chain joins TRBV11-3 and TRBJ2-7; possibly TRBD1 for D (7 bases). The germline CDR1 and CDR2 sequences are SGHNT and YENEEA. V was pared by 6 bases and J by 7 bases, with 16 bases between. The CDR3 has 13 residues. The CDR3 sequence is CASRRDRVGEQYF. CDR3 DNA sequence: TGTGCCAGCAGGCGGGACAGAGTAGGAGAGCAGTACTTC.

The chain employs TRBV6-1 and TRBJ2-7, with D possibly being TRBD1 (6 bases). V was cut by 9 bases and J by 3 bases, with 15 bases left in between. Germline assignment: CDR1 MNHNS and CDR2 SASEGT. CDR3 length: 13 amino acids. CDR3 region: CASARDKGYEQYF. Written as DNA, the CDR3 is TGTGCCAGTGCCCGGGACAAGGGCTACGAGCAGTACTTC.

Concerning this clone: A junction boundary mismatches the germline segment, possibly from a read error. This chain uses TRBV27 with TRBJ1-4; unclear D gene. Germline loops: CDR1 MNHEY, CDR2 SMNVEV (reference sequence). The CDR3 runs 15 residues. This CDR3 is CASSVAIATNEKLFF. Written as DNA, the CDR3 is TGTGCCAGCAGTGTAGCAATTGCAACTAATGAAAAGCTGTTTTTT.

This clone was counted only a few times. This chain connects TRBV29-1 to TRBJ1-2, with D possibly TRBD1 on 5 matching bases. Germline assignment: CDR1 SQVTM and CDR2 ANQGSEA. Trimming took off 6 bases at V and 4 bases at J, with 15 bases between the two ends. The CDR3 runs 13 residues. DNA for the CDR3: TGCAGCGTCGTCGGGGGGGATAGCTATGGCTACACCTTC. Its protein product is CSVVGGDSYGYTF. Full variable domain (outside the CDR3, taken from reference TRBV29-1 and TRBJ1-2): SAVISQKPSRDICQRGTSLTIQCQVDSQVTMMFWYRQQPGQSLTLIATANQGSEATYESGFVIDKFPISRPNLTFSTLTVSNMSPEDSSIYLCSVVGGDSYGYTFGSGTRLTVV.

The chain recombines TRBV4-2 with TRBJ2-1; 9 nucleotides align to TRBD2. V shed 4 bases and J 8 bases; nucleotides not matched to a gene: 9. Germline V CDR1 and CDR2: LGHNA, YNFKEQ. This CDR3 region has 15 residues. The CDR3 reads CASSPTNLAGHEQFF. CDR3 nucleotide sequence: TGTGCCAGCAGCCCGACAAACCTAGCGGGGCATGAGCAGTTCTTC.

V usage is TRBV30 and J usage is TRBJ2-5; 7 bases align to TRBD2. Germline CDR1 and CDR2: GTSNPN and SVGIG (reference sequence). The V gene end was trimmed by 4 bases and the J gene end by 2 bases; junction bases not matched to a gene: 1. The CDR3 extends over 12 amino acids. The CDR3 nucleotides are TGTGCCTGGAACGGGGGGCAAGAGACCCAGTACTTC. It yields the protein CAWNGGQETQYF.

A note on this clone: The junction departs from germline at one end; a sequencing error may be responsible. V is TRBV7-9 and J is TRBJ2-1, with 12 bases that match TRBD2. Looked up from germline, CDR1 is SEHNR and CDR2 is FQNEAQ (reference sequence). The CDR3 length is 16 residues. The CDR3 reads CSSSSGTSGPHNEQFF. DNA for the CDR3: TGTTCCAGCAGCTCCGGGACTAGCGGGCCCCACAATGAGCAGTTCTTC.